The 17 T cell receptor beta chains in this list originate from one sample, sequenced in a study of T cells in lung cancer brain metastases. Profiling relied on immunoSEQ multiplex PCR, and the TCRdb table lists in-frame clones only, not all of them. The sample contains 5,000 to 6,500 clones, roughly nine tenths of which appear only once. The sample consisted of tumor tissue from the primary lung tumor. The source is a man between 65 and 79 years old with non-small cell lung cancer.

DNA of the CDR3: TGTGCCAGCAGCCCGCGCGGCTATGGCTACACCTTC. Amino acids: CASSPRGYGYTF. The chain has TRBV7-9 and TRBJ1-2; D is undetermined. The CDR3 contains 12 residues. Germline CDR1 reads SEHNR; CDR2 reads FQNEAQ (reference sequence). The ends were cut back, 5 bases at V and 4 bases at J, with 8 bases in the middle.

The chain couples TRBV19 to TRBJ2-3; D call uncertain. Trimming shortened V by 3 bases and J by 6 bases, and 4 bases separated the two germline ends. The CDR3 totals 11 residues. Germline V gene sequence: CDR1 LNHDA, CDR2 SQIVND (reference sequence). The CDR3 region is CASSMVDTQYF. The CDR3 DNA reads as TGTGCCAGTAGTATGGTGGATACGCAGTATTTT.

The chain employs TRBV7-7 and TRBJ2-7; 9 bases agree with TRBD1. CDR1 SSHAT and CDR2 FNYEAQ come from the germline V gene (reference sequence). J lost 6 bases, V lost 4 bases, and 4 bases had no gene match. CDR3 length: 13 amino acids. CDR3 nucleotides: TGTGCCAGCAGCTCCCGACAGGGGGGCGAGCAGTACTTC. Translation: CASSSRQGGEQYF.

This clone was detected a few times. The V and J genes are TRBV2 and TRBJ1-3; D uncertain. Germline-derived CDR1 and CDR2 are SNHLY and FYNNEI. The CDR3 totals 17 residues. V lost 7 bases, J lost 0 bases, and 19 bases lay in between. CDR3 amino acids: CASTPRRGPNSGNTIYF. CDR3 in DNA: TGTGCCAGCACACCAAGACGAGGACCGAACTCTGGAAACACCATATATTTT.

V usage is TRBV7-9 and J usage is TRBJ2-5; 8 bases map to TRBD1. The end of the DNA aligns better with TRBJ2-7, so the J call may be wrong. Germline V gene lookup returns CDR1 SEHNR and CDR2 FQNEAQ (reference sequence). The CDR3 runs to 17 residues. In DNA, the CDR3 is TGTGCCAGCAGCTTAGCGTTGACAGGGGAAGTCTCCTACGAGCAGTACTTC. It encodes CASSLALTGEVSYEQYF.

The gene calls are TRBV7-6 and TRBJ1-1; TRBD1 is a possible D gene (5 bases). CDR3 length: 14 amino acids. V lost 5 bases, J lost 4 bases, and 14 bases lay in between. The germline gives CDR1 SGHVS, CDR2 FNYEAQ. For the CDR3, the DNA is TGTGCCAGCAGCCCCCGTGGGGGAGCCACTGAAGCTTTCTTT. Amino acids: CASSPRGGATEAFF.

This clone was counted between two and nine times. The chain has TRBV18 and TRBJ1-4; the D gene is possibly TRBD1 (6 bases). V lost 3 bases and J lost 3, with 17 bases in between. The germline gives CDR1 KGHSH, CDR2 LQKENI. The CDR3 runs to 17 residues. CDR3 residues: CASSPYSGARPNEKLFF. The CDR3 nucleotides read TGTGCCAGCTCACCTTACTCAGGGGCACGGCCTAATGAAAAACTGTTTTTT.

The chain uses TRBV7-8 and TRBJ1-5, with 10 bases lining up with TRBD1. V was pared by 4 bases and J by 6 bases, with 6 bases of the junction left unmatched. CDR3 length equals 15 residues. The germline gives CDR1 SGHVS, CDR2 FQNEAQ. DNA of the CDR3: TGTGCCAGCAGCTCACGGGACAGGGGTTTTCAGCCCCAGCATTTT. Translating it yields CASSSRDRGFQPQHF.

The CDR3 spells CASSLTPGQNSGNTIYF. The CDR3, as DNA: TGTGCCAGCAGCCTTACCCCGGGACAGAACTCTGGAAACACCATATATTTT. The gene calls are TRBV9 and TRBJ1-3, with 7 bases aligning to TRBD1. The germline gives CDR1 SGDLS, CDR2 YYNGEE. After removal of 4 bases from V and 0 bases from J, the junction contained 10 bases not matched to a gene. The CDR3 sequence is 17 residues long.

The genes are TRBV4-2 and TRBJ1-4; D remains unclear. CDR3 length equals 14 residues. The ends were cut back, 5 bases at V and 4 bases at J, with 11 bases in the middle. Germline V lookup: CDR1 LGHNA, CDR2 YNFKEQ. CDR3 protein: CASSSRWLNEKLFF. In nucleotides, the CDR3 is TGTGCCAGCAGCTCACGATGGCTTAATGAAAAACTGTTTTTT.

V usage is TRBV5-4 and J usage is TRBJ2-5, with TRBD2 identical over 7 bases. The V segment lost 4 bases and the J segment 4 bases; nucleotides outside the gene matches: 4. CDR3 length: 13 amino acids. Germline V gives CDR1 SGHNT, CDR2 YYREEE (reference sequence). This CDR3 is CASSGGRGETQYF. In nucleotides, the CDR3 is TGTGCCAGCAGCGGGGGGAGGGGAGAGACCCAGTACTTC.

The V gene is TRBV5-6, the J gene TRBJ1-1; D not resolved. CDR1 is SGHDT and CDR2 is YYEEEE in the germline V gene. This CDR3 has 14 residues. V was pared by 0 bases and J by 1 base, with 7 bases between. The chain's CDR3 is CASSLAAWNTEAFF. For the CDR3, the DNA is TGTGCCAGCAGCTTGGCCGCGTGGAACACTGAAGCTTTCTTT.

The chain recombines TRBV5-5 with TRBJ1-5, with a weak D call TRBD1 (5 bases). The germline V and J ends were trimmed by 4 bases and 5 bases, with 16 bases remaining between them. Germline assignment: CDR1 SGHKS and CDR2 YYEKEE (reference sequence). The CDR3 is made up of 15 amino acids. CDR3 DNA sequence: TGTGCCAGCAGCCGGACACCGTCGCGAGATCAGCCCCAGCATTTT. Encoded protein: CASSRTPSRDQPQHF.

This clone is a singleton in its sample. The V call is TRBV12-5, the J call TRBJ1-5; 7 bases are shared with TRBD1. Losses at the gene ends were 6 bases for V and 4 bases for J; bases not matched to a gene: 6. The CDR3 totals 14 residues. Per the germline V gene, CDR1 is LGHNT and CDR2 is FRNRAP. In DNA form, the CDR3 reads TGTGCTAGTGGGCCGGGACAGAGTAATCAGCCCCAGCATTTT. This gives the protein CASGPGQSNQPQHF.

The chain is built from TRBV25-1 and TRBJ1-2, with D tentatively TRBD1 (5 bases). CDR1 is MGHDK, CDR2 SYGVNS, per germline. V lost 6 bases to trimming and J lost 4 bases, with 18 bases between them. The CDR3 contains 15 residues. CDR3 region: CASSSRGGASYGYTF. CDR3 nucleotides: TGTGCCAGCAGCAGTAGAGGAGGGGCTAGCTATGGCTACACCTTC.

This clone occurred once. The chain couples TRBV4-3 to TRBJ2-2, with unresolved D. Trimming pared 1 base from V and 0 bases from J, leaving 6 bases between. The CDR3 consists of 15 residues. The germline CDR1 and CDR2 sequences are LGHNA and YSLEER. The CDR3 protein is CASSQVLSNTGELFF. In nucleotides, the CDR3 is TGCGCCAGCAGCCAAGTACTCTCGAACACCGGGGAGCTGTTTTTT.

This rearrangement joins TRBV5-4 to TRBJ1-3, with D perhaps matching TRBD1 (5 bases). Trimming removed 0 bases from V and 0 bases from J, with 7 bases in between. CDR3 length equals 15 residues. The germline gives CDR1 SGHNT, CDR2 YYREEE (reference sequence). Here the CDR3 reads CASSLGDSSGNTIYF. CDR3 nucleotides: TGTGCCAGCAGCTTGGGCGACAGCTCTGGAAACACCATATATTTT.